The 15 T cell receptor beta chains presented below share a single source sample, sequenced in a study of blood T cell repertoires in COVID-19. Here immunoSEQ multiplex PCR was the method, and the copy in TCRdb shows in-frame clones only, minus some. The sample consists of roughly 350,000 clones, roughly 90% of them appearing once. Sequenced material: PBMCs or T cells enriched from blood (not recorded which). These receptors all come from a woman aged 30 to 39 who had recovered from COVID-19.

This chain joins TRBV27 and TRBJ2-7; TRBD1 is a possible D gene (6 bases). The CDR3 contains 15 residues. The germline gives CDR1 MNHEY, CDR2 SMNVEV (reference sequence). V was trimmed by 4 bases and J by 0 bases, leaving 13 bases between them. CDR3 nucleotide sequence: TGTGCCAGCAGTTCAACAGGGTCCCTCTCCTACGAGCAGTACTTC. Translated, it gives CASSSTGSLSYEQYF.

The V gene is TRBV9, the J gene TRBJ2-5; 13 bases are shared with TRBD2. The CDR3 contains 16 residues. Germline CDR1 is SGDLS and CDR2 is YYNGEE. With V trimmed by 0 bases and J by 5 bases, 4 bases remained unmatched. The CDR3 coding sequence is TGTGCCAGCAGCGTAGGGACTAGCGGGAGACAGGAGACCCAGTACTTC. Its translation: CASSVGTSGRQETQYF. Full variable domain (missing parts from reference TRBV9 and TRBJ2-5): DSGVTQTPKHLITATGQRVTLRCSPRSGDLSVYWYQQSLDQGLQFLIQYYNGEERAKGNILERFSAQQFPDLHSELNLSSLELGDSALYFCASSVGTSGRQETQYFGPGTRLLVL.

This clone has more than one count but fewer than ten. This likely comes from a read error, as the CDR3 has no conserved phenylalanine or tryptophan at its end. The limits of the CDR3 on the DNA are not certain, so only TCRdb's listed CDR3 is given. The chain has TRBV11-3 and TRBJ1-1; no check of the table's D call, TRBD1, against the DNA was made. Germline V gene sequence: CDR1 SGHNT, CDR2 YENEEA. Both ends counted, the CDR3 spans 14 residues. This CDR3 is CASSRTPDRGRAYV.

The chain employs TRBV6-2 or TRBV6-3 and TRBJ1-2; D perhaps matches TRBD1 (6 bases). CDR1 is MNHEY and CDR2 is SVGEGT in the germline V gene. There are 15 residues in the CDR3. V lost 3 bases, J lost 0 bases, and 11 bases lay in between. CDR3 coding DNA: TGTGCCAGCAGTTATTCCTGGACAGCTAACTATGGCTACACCTTC. Translated: CASSYSWTANYGYTF.

In this sample, this clone turned up once. The gene calls are TRBV28 and TRBJ1-2, with D tentatively TRBD1 (6 bases). This CDR3 is built from 14 residues. V was shortened by 6 bases and J by 4 bases, with 15 bases between the two germline ends. The germline CDR1 and CDR2 sequences are MDHEN and SYDVKM. CDR3: CASRNWDTSYGYTF. The CDR3 bases are TGTGCCAGCAGGAACTGGGACACATCCTATGGCTACACCTTC.

The chain joins TRBV19 to TRBJ1-2; D is possibly TRBD1 (6 bases). Germline values: CDR1 LNHDA, CDR2 SQIVND (reference sequence). Trimming took 4 bases from V and 4 from J, leaving 10 bases between them. The CDR3 sequence is 13 residues long. CDR3 bases: TGTGCCAGTAGTAGGCCAGGGGTCTATGGCTACACCTTC. It codes for CASSRPGVYGYTF.

This chain connects TRBV27 to TRBJ1-2; 7 positions agree with TRBD1. The CDR3 has 12 residues. After removal of 6 bases from V and 2 bases from J, the junction contained 0 bases not matched to a gene. Per germline, CDR1 MNHEY and CDR2 SMNVEV (reference sequence). Here the CDR3 DNA reads TGTGCCAGCAGGACAGGGAACTATGGCTACACCTTC. Translated: CASRTGNYGYTF.

Here the CDR3 DNA reads TGCGCCAGCAGCTTGGGCCAGGTTAGAGAGACCCAGTACTTC. This sequence encodes CASSLGQVRETQYF. This sequence joins TRBV5-1 and TRBJ2-5; no reliable D call. Germline V lookup: CDR1 SGHRS, CDR2 YFSETQ. The germline V and J ends were trimmed by 0 bases and 4 bases, with 10 bases remaining between them. The CDR3 contains 14 residues.

The rearrangement joins TRBV27 to TRBJ2-3, with D uncertain. Looked up from germline, CDR1 is MNHEY and CDR2 is SMNVEV (reference sequence). V was cut by 1 base and J by 6 bases, with 11 bases left in between. This CDR3 region has 14 residues. This chain's CDR3 is CASSLFSTVDTQYF. CDR3 nucleotide sequence: TGTGCCAGCAGTTTATTCTCCACGGTGGATACGCAGTATTTT.

This chain links TRBV6-5 with TRBJ1-2; D remains ambiguous. The length of the CDR3 is 14 residues. V was pared by 0 bases and J by 2 bases, with 7 bases between. Per the germline V gene, CDR1 is MNHEY and CDR2 is SVGAGI. The CDR3 sequence is CASSYSGSNYGYTF. In DNA, the CDR3 is TGTGCCAGCAGTTACTCGGGCAGCAACTATGGCTACACCTTC.

About this clone: An end of the junction does not agree with germline; a read error may underlie this. The chain is built from TRBV7-7 and TRBJ2-1; 9 positions agree with TRBD2. CDR3 length: 17 amino acids. Germline-derived CDR1 and CDR2 are SSHAT and FNYEAQ (reference sequence). This chain's CDR3 is CASSLEGAGGGDNEQFF. In DNA, the CDR3 is TGTGCTAGCAGCTTAGAAGGAGCGGGAGGAGGGGACAATGAGCAGTTCTTC.

This clone was detected a few times. CDR3 in amino acids: CASTAGAGLYEQYF. CDR3 coding DNA: TGTGCCAGCACAGCGGGAGCGGGTCTCTACGAGCAGTACTTC. The V and J genes are TRBV6-5 and TRBJ2-7; 8 bases match TRBD2. Looked up from germline, CDR1 is MNHEY and CDR2 is SVGAGI. The J segment lost 3 bases and the V segment lost 7 bases, leaving 8 bases of the junction unmatched. The CDR3 consists of 14 residues.

V is TRBV19 and J is TRBJ2-3; 9 bases are a match to TRBD2. This CDR3 contains 14 residues. V dropped 7 bases and J dropped 2; count of bases not matched to a gene: 4. Looked up from germline, CDR1 is LNHDA and CDR2 is SQIVND (reference sequence). CDR3 protein: CASKERGVTDTQYF. DNA for the CDR3: TGTGCCAGTAAGGAGCGGGGGGTCACAGATACGCAGTATTTT.

The rearrangement joins TRBV5-1 to TRBJ1-2, with 9 positions matching TRBD1. The CDR3 sequence is 14 residues long. Trimming took 2 bases from V and 5 from J; bases not matched to a gene: 4. Germline V gene data show CDR1 as SGHRS and CDR2 as YFSETQ. For the CDR3, the DNA is TGCGCCAGCAGCTTTACCGGGACAGGGTATGGCTACACCTTC. This sequence encodes CASSFTGTGYGYTF.

This clone was recorded only once. The chain recombines TRBV7-2 with TRBJ2-3; tentative D call: TRBD2 (6 bases). Trimming took off 3 bases at V and 8 bases at J, with 6 bases between the two ends. CDR1 SGHTA and CDR2 FQGNSA come from the germline V gene. CDR3 length equals 11 residues. In DNA form, the CDR3 reads TGTGCCAGCAGCTTGGGGGGTACGCAGTATTTT. As protein: CASSLGGTQYF.